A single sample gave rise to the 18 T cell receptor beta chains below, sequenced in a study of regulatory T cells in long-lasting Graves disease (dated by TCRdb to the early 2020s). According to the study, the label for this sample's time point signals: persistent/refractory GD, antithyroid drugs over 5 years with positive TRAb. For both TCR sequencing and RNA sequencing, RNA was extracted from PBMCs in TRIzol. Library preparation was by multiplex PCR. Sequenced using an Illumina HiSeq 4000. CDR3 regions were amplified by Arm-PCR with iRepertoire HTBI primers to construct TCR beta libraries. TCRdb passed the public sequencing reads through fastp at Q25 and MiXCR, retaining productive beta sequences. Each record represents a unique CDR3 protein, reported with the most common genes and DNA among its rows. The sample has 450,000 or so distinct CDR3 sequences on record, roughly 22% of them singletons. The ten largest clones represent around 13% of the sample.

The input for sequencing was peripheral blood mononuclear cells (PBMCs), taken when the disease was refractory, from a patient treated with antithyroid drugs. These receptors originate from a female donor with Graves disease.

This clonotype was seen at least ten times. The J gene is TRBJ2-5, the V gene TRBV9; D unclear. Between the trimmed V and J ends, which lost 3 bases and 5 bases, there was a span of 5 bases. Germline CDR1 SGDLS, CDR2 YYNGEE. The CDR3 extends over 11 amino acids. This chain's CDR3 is CASSDGETQYF. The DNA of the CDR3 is TGTGCCAGCAGCGACGGGGAGACCCAGTACTTC.

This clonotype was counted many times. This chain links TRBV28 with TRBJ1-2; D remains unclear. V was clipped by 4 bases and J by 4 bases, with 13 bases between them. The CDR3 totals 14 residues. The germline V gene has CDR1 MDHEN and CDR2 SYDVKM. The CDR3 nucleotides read TGTGCCAGCAGTTCTAGAGCAGCCAGCTATGGCTACACCTTC. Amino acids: CASSSRAASYGYTF.

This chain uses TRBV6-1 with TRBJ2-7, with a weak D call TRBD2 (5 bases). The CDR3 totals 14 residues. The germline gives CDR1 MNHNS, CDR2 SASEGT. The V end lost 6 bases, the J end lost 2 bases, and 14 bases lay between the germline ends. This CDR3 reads CASRPRRTPYEQYF. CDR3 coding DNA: TGTGCCAGCAGACCCCGGAGGACTCCCTACGAGCAGTACTTC.

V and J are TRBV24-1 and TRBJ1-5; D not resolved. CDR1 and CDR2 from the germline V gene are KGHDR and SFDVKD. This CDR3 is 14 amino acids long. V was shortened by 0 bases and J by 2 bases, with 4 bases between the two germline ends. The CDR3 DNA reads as TGTGCCACCAGTGATTTGGACGGCAATCAGCCCCAGCATTTT. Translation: CATSDLDGNQPQHF.

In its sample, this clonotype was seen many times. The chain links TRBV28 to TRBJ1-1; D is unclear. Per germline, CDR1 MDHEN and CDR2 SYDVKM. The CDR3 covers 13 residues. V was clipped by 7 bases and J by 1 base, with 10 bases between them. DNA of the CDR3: TGTGCCAGCAACCCCACAGAGAACACTGAAGCTTTCTTT. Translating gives CASNPTENTEAFF.

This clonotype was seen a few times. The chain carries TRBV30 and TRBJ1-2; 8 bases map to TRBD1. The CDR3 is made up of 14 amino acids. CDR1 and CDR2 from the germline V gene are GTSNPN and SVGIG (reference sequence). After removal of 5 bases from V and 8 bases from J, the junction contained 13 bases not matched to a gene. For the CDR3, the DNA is TGTGCCTGGTTGCCAGGGGGCCCCTTGGAAGGCTACACCTTC. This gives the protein CAWLPGGPLEGYTF.

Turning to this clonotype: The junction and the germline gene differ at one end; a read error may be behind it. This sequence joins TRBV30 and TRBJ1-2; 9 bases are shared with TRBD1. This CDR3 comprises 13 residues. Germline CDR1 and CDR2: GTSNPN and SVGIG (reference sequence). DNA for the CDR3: TGTGCCTGGAGTGTACGGGGACAGGGTGAGCATCACTTC. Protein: CAWSVRGQGEHHF.

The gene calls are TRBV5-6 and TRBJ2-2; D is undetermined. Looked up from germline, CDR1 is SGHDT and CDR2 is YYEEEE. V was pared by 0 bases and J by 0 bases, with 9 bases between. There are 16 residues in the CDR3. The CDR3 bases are TGTGCCAGCAGCTTGGTACGGACCCCGAACACCGGGGAGCTGTTTTTT. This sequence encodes CASSLVRTPNTGELFF.

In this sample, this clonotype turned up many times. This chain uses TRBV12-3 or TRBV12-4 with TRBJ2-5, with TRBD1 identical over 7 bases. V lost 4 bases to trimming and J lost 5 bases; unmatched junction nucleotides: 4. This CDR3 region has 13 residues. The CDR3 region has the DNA TGTGCCAGCAGTTCGACAGGGTGGGAGACCCAGTACTTC. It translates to CASSSTGWETQYF.

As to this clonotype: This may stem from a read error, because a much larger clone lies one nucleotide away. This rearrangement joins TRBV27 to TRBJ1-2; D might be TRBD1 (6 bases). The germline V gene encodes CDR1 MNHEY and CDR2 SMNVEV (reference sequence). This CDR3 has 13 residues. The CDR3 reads CAGSLRGPYGYTF. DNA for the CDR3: TGTGCCGGCAGTTTGCGGGGGCCCTATGGCTACACCTTC.

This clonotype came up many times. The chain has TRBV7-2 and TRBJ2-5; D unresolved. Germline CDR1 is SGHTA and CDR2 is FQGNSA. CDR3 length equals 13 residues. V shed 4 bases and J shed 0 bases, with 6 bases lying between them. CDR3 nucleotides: TGTGCCAGCAGCTCTCCCAACCAAGAGACCCAGTACTTC. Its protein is CASSSPNQETQYF.

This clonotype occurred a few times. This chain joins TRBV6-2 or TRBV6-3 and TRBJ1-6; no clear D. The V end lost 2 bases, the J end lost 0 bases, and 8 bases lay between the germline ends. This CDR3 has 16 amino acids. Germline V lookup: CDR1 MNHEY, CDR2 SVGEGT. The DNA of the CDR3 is TGTGCCAGCAGTTACGAGCGGAGCTCCTATAATTCACCCCTCCACTTT. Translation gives CASSYERSSYNSPLHF.

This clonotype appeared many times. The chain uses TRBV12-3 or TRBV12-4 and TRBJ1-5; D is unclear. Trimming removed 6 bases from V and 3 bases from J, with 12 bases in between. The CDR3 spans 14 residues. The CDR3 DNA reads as TGTGCCAGCAGCTCTGCCCGGACCAATCAGCCCCAGCATTTT. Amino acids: CASSSARTNQPQHF.

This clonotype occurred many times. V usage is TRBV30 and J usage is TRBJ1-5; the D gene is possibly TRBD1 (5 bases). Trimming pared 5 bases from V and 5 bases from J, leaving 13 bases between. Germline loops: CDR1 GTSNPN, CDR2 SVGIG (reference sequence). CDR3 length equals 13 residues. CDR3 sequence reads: CAWDDSKDQPQHF. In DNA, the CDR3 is TGTGCCTGGGACGACAGCAAGGATCAGCCCCAGCATTTT.

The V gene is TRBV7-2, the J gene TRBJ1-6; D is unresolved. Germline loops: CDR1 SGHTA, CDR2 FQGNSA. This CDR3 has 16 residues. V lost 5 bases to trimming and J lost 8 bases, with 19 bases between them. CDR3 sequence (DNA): TGTGCCAGCAGCGCCCTCGCAGCCCCGGAGGATTCACCCCTCCACTTT. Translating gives CASSALAAPEDSPLHF.

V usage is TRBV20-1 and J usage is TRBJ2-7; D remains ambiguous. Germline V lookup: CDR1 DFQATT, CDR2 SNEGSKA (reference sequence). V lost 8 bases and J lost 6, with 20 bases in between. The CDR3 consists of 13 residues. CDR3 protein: CSTRTQPVSEQYF. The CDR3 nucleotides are TGCAGTACCCGGACCCAACCCGTCTCCGAGCAGTACTTC.

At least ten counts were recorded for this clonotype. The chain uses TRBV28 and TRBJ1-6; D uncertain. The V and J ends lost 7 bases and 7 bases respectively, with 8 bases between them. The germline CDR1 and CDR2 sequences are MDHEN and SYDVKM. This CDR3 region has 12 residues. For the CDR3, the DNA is TGTGCCAGCACCCGAGGGAATTCACCCCTCCACTTT. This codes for CASTRGNSPLHF.

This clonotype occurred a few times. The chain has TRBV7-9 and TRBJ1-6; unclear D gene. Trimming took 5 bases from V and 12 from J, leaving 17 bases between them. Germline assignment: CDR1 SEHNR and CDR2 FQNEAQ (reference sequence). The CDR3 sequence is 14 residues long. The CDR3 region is CASSLEGAGVPLHF. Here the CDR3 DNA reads TGTGCCAGCAGCCTCGAGGGCGCGGGAGTACCCCTCCACTTT.